The 22 T cell receptor beta chains below come from one sample, sequenced in a study of cytomegalovirus exposure and HLA in healthy donors. PCR was performed using 60 Vbeta and 13 Jbeta primers. Clones were sequenced by immunoSEQ multiplex PCR, and TCRdb holds only the in-frame ones, with some missing. The sample includes 120,000 or so clones, around 80% of them seen just once. Sequencing was carried out using PBMCs. All receptors come from a man aged 25 to 40 in good health and CMV-seropositive.

The gene calls are TRBV21-1 and TRBJ2-6; TRBD1 was called by the table and not checked on the DNA. TRBV21-1 is a pseudogene segment. The CDR3 runs 18 residues. CDR3 coding DNA: TGTGCCAGCAGCAAACCCCTGACAGGGGGTAGGGGGGCCAACGTCCTGACTTTC. Protein sequence: CASSKPLTGGRGANVLTF.

The chain recombines TRBV19 with TRBJ1-5; TRBD1 is a possible D gene (6 bases). Trimming removed 3 bases at V and 6 bases at J, with 15 bases between. The CDR3 has 15 amino acids. CDR1 LNHDA and CDR2 SQIVND come from the germline V gene (reference sequence). CDR3 nucleotide sequence: TGTGCCAGTAGTATGATTTTGGGGGCGCGTCAGCCCCAGCATTTT. Translation gives CASSMILGARQPQHF. The whole variable domain, remainder taken from reference TRBV19 and TRBJ1-5, is DGGITQSPKYLFRKEGQNVTLSCEQNLNHDAMYWYRQDPGQGLRLIYYSQIVNDFQKGDIAEGYSVSREKKESFPLTVTSAQKNPTAFYLCASSMILGARQPQHFGDGTRLSIL.

This rearrangement joins TRBV5-1 to TRBJ1-3; D gene unclear. Trimming pared 4 bases from V and 0 bases from J, leaving 11 bases between. Per germline, CDR1 SGHRS and CDR2 YFSETQ. The CDR3 spans 15 residues. The CDR3 bases are TGCGCCAGCAGCGATCACAGCCTCTCTGGAAACACCATATATTTT. This translates into CASSDHSLSGNTIYF.

V is TRBV7-2 and J is TRBJ2-7, with 10 bases fitting TRBD1. The CDR3 length is 14 residues. The V and J ends lost 5 bases and 6 bases, in that order; junction bases with no gene match: 7. Germline loops: CDR1 SGHTA, CDR2 FQGNSA. The CDR3 sequence is CASSQGQGFLEQYF. The CDR3 DNA reads TGTGCCAGCAGCCAGGGACAGGGGTTCCTCGAGCAGTACTTC. Combining the CDR3 with reference TRBV7-2 and TRBJ2-7 gives the whole variable domain GAGVSQSPSNKVTEKGKDVELRCDPISGHTALYWYRQSLGQGLEFLIYFQGNSAPDKSGLPSDRFSAERTGGSVSTLTIQRTQQEDSAVYLCASSQGQGFLEQYFGPGTRLTVT.

V usage is TRBV5-1 and J usage is TRBJ1-3, with 7 bases lining up with TRBD1. Germline CDR1 and CDR2: SGHRS and YFSETQ. V trimming: 0 bases; J trimming: 0 bases; junction bases outside the gene matches: 3. The CDR3 covers 16 residues. CDR3 sequence reads: CASSLEGQDSGNTIYF. In nucleotides, the CDR3 is TGCGCCAGCAGCTTGGAAGGACAGGACTCTGGAAACACCATATATTTT.

The sample holds a few counts of this clone. The chain employs TRBV28 and TRBJ2-7; 12 positions agree with TRBD1. Per germline, CDR1 MDHEN and CDR2 SYDVKM. V shed 5 bases, J shed 6 bases, and the junction held 8 bases outside the gene matches. This CDR3 has 15 residues. The CDR3 sequence is CASSVPGTGGIEQYF. The CDR3 nucleotides are TGTGCCAGCAGTGTTCCCGGGACAGGGGGCATCGAGCAGTACTTC.

This clone was recorded once. This chain joins TRBV4-1 and TRBJ1-5, with a tentative D call TRBD1 (6 bases). Trimming stripped 1 base from V and 0 bases from J, with 10 bases between. The CDR3 is made up of 16 amino acids. Germline values: CDR1 MGHRA, CDR2 YSYEKL. CDR3 nucleotides: TGCGCCAGCAGCCAAGGTGAGGGGGTTAGCAATCAGCCCCAGCATTTT. Its protein is CASSQGEGVSNQPQHF.

The chain uses TRBV19 and TRBJ2-7; 9 bases agree with TRBD1. The V gene's germline CDR1 is LNHDA and CDR2 SQIVND (reference sequence). The CDR3 contains 14 residues. J lost 5 bases, V lost 9 bases, and 11 bases had no gene match. CDR3 sequence: CASAEGDRVNEQYF. The CDR3 DNA sequence: TGTGCCAGCGCCGAGGGGGACAGGGTCAACGAGCAGTACTTC.

CDR3 nucleotide sequence: TGTGCCAGCAGTTTGGGGACTAGCGGGGGGGCGGAGACCCAGTACTTC. It specifies CASSLGTSGGAETQYF. V is TRBV6-5 and J is TRBJ2-5, with 16 bases aligning to TRBD2. V was pared by 4 bases and J by 5 bases, with 4 bases of the junction left unmatched. The CDR3 has 16 residues. The germline V gene has CDR1 MNHEY and CDR2 SVGAGI.

The CDR3 sequence: CASSSLPAGQHNEQFF. For the CDR3, the DNA is TGTGCCAGCAGCTCCTTGCCAGCGGGTCAGCACAATGAGCAGTTCTTC. The gene calls are TRBV7-3 and TRBJ2-1; D is perhaps TRBD2 (6 bases). Germline values: CDR1 SGHTA, CDR2 FQGTGA. The V end was cut by 4 bases, the J end by 5 bases, with 18 bases between. This CDR3 has 16 amino acids.

This clone came up once. In DNA form, the CDR3 reads TGTGCCAGTAGTATAGCTGCGTCGGGGACAGGGAATCAGCCCCAGCATTTT. It yields the protein CASSIAASGTGNQPQHF. The chain uses TRBV19 and TRBJ1-5, with 9 bases fitting TRBD1. The ends lost 1 base at V and 4 bases at J; junction bases unmatched: 8. Germline V gene data show CDR1 as LNHDA and CDR2 as SQIVND (reference sequence). The CDR3 covers 17 residues.

The chain couples TRBV6-6 to TRBJ2-7; D unresolved. The germline V gene has CDR1 MNHNY and CDR2 SVGAGI (reference sequence). Deletions cut 8 bases from V and 2 bases from J, with 10 bases between. The CDR3 has 12 residues. DNA for the CDR3: TGTGCCAGCGGCGGCCGAACCTACGAGCAGTACTTC. Amino acid sequence: CASGGRTYEQYF.

V usage is TRBV11-2 and J usage is TRBJ2-7; D is possibly TRBD2 (6 bases). Germline V CDR1 and CDR2: SGHAT, FQNNGV. CDR3 length: 16 residues. V shed 5 bases and J shed 0 bases, with 17 bases lying between them. This chain's CDR3 is CASSPTTGDGSYEQYF. CDR3 coding DNA: TGTGCCAGCAGCCCTACTACGGGGGACGGCTCCTACGAGCAGTACTTC.

The chain couples TRBV5-5 to TRBJ1-1; D gene uncertain. V lost 7 bases and J lost 5, with 9 bases in between. Germline V gives CDR1 SGHKS, CDR2 YYEKEE (reference sequence). CDR3 size: 11 residues. The CDR3 bases are TGTGCCAGCGTTCCCAGAACTGAAGCTTTCTTT. It specifies CASVPRTEAFF.

This clone was observed a single time. In DNA, the CDR3 is TGTGCCAGCAGCGCCACCGGGACAGGGGACTTGGGTCAAGAGACCCAGTACTTC. Its translation: CASSATGTGDLGQETQYF. J is TRBJ2-5 and V is TRBV7-3, with 10 bases identical to TRBD1. The CDR3 is made up of 18 amino acids. The germline CDR1 and CDR2 sequences are SGHTA and FQGTGA. The J segment lost 2 bases and the V segment lost 5 bases, leaving 14 bases of the junction unmatched. The variable domain in full, with the rest retrieved from reference TRBV7-3 and TRBJ2-5, is GAGVSQTPSNKVTEKGKYVELRCDPISGHTALYWYRQSLGQGPEFLIYFQGTGAADDSGLPNDRFFAVRPEGSVSTLKIQRTERGDSAVYLCASSATGTGDLGQETQYFGPGTRLLVL.

This clone was recorded a few times. The V call is TRBV14, the J call TRBJ1-1; no reliable D call. Germline V CDR1 and CDR2: SGHDN, FVKESK. The CDR3 totals 15 residues. Trimming removed 0 bases at V and 4 bases at J, with 12 bases between. This CDR3 reads CASSQEWIRGTEAFF. The CDR3 bases are TGTGCCAGCAGCCAAGAATGGATTCGGGGCACTGAAGCTTTCTTT. The complete variable domain, with remaining parts taken from reference TRBV14 and TRBJ1-1, reads EAGVTQFPSHSVIEKGQTVTLRCDPISGHDNLYWYRRVMGKEIKFLLHFVKESKQDESGMPNNRFLAERTGGTYSTLKVQPAELEDSGVYFCASSQEWIRGTEAFFGQGTRLTVV.

This clone was seen a handful of times. The chain is built from TRBV7-2 and TRBJ1-3, with D possibly being TRBD1 (5 bases). The V gene lost 4 bases and the J gene lost 2 bases, with 12 bases spanning the gap. CDR1 is SGHTA, CDR2 FQGNSA, per germline. This CDR3 has 15 residues. In DNA, the CDR3 is TGTGCCAGCAGCTCAGGACATTCCGCTGGAAACACCATATATTTT. It is translated as CASSSGHSAGNTIYF.

The chain joins TRBV2 to TRBJ2-5; 8 bases agree with TRBD1. The DNA end is a closer match to TRBJ2-7, so the J assignment may be wrong. This CDR3 contains 13 residues. From germline, CDR1 is SNHLY and CDR2 FYNNEI. CDR3 sequence reads: CAGGTGRSYEQYF. For the CDR3, the DNA is TGTGCCGGAGGGACAGGACGCTCCTACGAGCAGTACTTC.

In this sample, this clone turned up a few times. This chain connects TRBV28 to TRBJ2-1; D is undetermined. CDR3 length: 15 amino acids. The germline V gene has CDR1 MDHEN and CDR2 SYDVKM. V shed 1 base and J shed 4 bases, with 11 bases lying between them. CDR3 in DNA: TGTGCCAGCAGTTTATCTCTCGACACTTACAATGAGCAGTTCTTC. It specifies CASSLSLDTYNEQFF.

V usage is TRBV28 and J usage is TRBJ1-1; weak D call: TRBD1 (6 bases). There are 15 residues in the CDR3. Trimming removed 3 bases at V and 2 bases at J, with 13 bases between. CDR1 is MDHEN and CDR2 is SYDVKM in the germline V gene. CDR3 sequence: CASSFRGPYNTEAFF. The CDR3, as DNA: TGTGCCAGCAGTTTCAGGGGACCTTATAACACTGAAGCTTTCTTT.

J is TRBJ2-7 and V is TRBV5-1; the D gene is possibly TRBD1 (5 bases). CDR3 length: 16 amino acids. V was clipped by 1 base and J by 6 bases, with 20 bases between them. CDR1 and CDR2 from the germline V gene are SGHRS and YFSETQ. The CDR3 region has the DNA TGCGCCAGCAGCTTGTCGCGGCAATCAAGGGGCGGCGAGCAGTACTTC. It encodes CASSLSRQSRGGEQYF.

CDR3 in amino acids: CASSGGLSNNEQFF. The CDR3 DNA follows: TGTGCCAGCAGCGGGGGACTGTCCAACAATGAGCAGTTCTTC. The chain joins TRBV9 to TRBJ2-1, with D perhaps matching TRBD2 (6 bases). This CDR3 is built from 14 residues. Germline values: CDR1 SGDLS, CDR2 YYNGEE. Trimming took 3 bases from V and 5 from J, leaving 12 bases between them.